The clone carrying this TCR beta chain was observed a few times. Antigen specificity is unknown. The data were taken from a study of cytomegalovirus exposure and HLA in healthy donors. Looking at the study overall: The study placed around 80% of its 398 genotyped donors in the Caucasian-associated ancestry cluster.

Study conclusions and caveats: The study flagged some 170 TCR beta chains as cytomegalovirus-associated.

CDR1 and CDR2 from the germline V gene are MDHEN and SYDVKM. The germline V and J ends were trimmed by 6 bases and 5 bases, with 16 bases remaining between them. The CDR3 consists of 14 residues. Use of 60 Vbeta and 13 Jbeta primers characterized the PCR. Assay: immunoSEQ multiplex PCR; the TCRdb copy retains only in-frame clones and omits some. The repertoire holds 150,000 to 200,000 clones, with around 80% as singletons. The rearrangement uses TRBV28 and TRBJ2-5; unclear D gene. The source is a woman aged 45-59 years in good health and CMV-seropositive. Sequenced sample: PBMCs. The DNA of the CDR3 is TGTGCCAGCAGCTTAGGGCCATTTGGGGAGACCCAGTACTTC. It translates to CASSLGPFGETQYF.